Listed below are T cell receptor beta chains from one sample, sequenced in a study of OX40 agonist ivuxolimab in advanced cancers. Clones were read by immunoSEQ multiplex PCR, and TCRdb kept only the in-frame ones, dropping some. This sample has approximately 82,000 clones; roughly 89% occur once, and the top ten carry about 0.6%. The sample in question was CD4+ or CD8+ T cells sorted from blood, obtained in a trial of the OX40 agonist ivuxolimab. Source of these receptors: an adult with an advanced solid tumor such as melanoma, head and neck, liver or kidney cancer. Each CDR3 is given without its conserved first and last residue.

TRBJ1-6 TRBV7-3 ASSLNAIGDNSPLH
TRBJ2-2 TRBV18 ASYGTNTGELF
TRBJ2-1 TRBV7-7 ASSKGVGEQF
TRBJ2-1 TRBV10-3 AIRQIGGDEQF
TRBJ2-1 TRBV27 ASSFRPSGGQHEQF
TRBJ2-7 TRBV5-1 ASAVSGRPYEQY
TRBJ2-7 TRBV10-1 ASSDSFAGADEQY
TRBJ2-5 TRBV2 ASSFDRGRQETQY
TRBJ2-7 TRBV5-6 ASSPTDQAVYEQY
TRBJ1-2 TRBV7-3 ASSPGTGAGYGYT
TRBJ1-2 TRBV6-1 ASSNYGYT
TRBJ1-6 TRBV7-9 ASSSPSSEGLH
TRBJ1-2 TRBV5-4 ASSPDGNYGYT
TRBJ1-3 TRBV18 ASSPPGTGAQGNTIY
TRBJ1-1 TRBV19 ASRKTGGTEAF
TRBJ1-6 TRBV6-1 ASSDRGREPH
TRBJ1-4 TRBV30 AWSRPRGPNEKLF
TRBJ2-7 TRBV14 ASSRTSGMYEQY
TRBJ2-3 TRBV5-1 ASSPDRANTDTQY
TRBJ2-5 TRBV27 ASRGYTRQETQY
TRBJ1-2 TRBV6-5 ASSPQGTYGYT
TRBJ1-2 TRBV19 ASSINSGYGYT
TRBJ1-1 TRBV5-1 ASSLAGSNTEAF
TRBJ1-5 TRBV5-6 ASSPRGTGNQPQH
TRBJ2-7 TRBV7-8 ASSFTRTHEQY
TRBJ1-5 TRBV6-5 ASSYSAGLDQPQH
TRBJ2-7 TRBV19 ASSTSGLYEQY
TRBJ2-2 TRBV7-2 ASSDKRGWTGELF
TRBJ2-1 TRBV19 ASSGLAGGRGEQF
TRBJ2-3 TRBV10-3 ATLSLGGSGGDTQY
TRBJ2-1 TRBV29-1 SAGSGAVYNEQF
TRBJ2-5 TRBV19 ASTERGGRPETQY
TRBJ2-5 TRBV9 ASSDSGTSVETQY
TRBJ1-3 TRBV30 AGGSGSSGNTIY
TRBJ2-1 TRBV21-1 ASSKEPGLAGGRNEQF
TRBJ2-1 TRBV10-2 ASSEQVRDEQF
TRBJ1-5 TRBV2 ASTRTEGSNQPQH
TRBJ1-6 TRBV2 ASTVQGLGSPLH
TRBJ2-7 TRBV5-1 ASSLSGGTYEQY
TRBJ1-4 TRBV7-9 ASSLRGQGGNEKLF
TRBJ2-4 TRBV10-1 ASSESTGGAKNIQY
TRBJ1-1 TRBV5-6 ASSSRVGTEAF
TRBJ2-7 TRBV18 ASSPSSYEQY
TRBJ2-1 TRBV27 ATSDGADNEQF
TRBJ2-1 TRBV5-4 ASSPRGGERNNEQF
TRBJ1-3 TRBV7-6 ASSLASGNTIY
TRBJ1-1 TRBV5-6 ASSPAGGQGGAF
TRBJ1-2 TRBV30 AWSTRGLAGYT
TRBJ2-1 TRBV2 AIPPQRGVNEQF
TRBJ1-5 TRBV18 ASSPGQGSNQPQH
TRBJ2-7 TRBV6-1 ASSDSGVSREQY
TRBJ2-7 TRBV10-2 ASSGQGRDEQY
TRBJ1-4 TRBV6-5 ASSYDSYNEKLF
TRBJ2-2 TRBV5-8 ASSLLGTGELF
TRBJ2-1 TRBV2 ASSRSGRATNEQF
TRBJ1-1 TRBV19 ASSTGDSLGYEAF
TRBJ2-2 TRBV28 ASMAHRAMTGELF